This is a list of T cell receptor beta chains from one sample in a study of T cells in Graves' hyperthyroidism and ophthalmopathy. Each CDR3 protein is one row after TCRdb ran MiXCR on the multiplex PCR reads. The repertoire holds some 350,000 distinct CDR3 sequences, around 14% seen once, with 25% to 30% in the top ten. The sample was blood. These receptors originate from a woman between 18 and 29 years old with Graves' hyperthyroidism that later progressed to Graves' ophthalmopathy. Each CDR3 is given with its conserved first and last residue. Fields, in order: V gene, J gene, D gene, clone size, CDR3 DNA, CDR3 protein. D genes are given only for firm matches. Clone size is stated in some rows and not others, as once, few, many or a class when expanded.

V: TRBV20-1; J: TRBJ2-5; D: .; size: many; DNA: TGCAGTGCTGTGGTAGGGTATTCGGAGACCCAGTACTTC; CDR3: CSAVVGYSETQYF
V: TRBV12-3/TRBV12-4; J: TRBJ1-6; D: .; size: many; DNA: TGTGCCAGCAGTTTCGGGGGGCCAAATTCACCCCTCCACTTT; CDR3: CASSFGGPNSPLHF
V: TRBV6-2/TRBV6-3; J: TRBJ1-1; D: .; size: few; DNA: TGTGCCAGCAGCTCCTCTTATTCGAACACTGAAGCTTTCTTT; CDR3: CASSSSYSNTEAFF
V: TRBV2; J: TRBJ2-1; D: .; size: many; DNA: TGTGCCAGCAGTGAAGCGGGTTCGGAACTTGAGGAGCAGTTCTTC; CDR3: CASSEAGSELEEQFF
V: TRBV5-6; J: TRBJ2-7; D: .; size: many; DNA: TGTGCCAGCAGCCCCGGCGTAGACTCCTACGAGCAGTACTTC; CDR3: CASSPGVDSYEQYF
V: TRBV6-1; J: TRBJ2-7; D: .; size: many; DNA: TGTGCCAGCGGGGGAGGCGACTACGAGCAGTACTTC; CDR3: CASGGGDYEQYF
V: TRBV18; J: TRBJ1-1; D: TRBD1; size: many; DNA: TGTGCCAGCTCACCAAGGTACAGGGGGAACACTGAAGCTTTCTTT; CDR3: CASSPRYRGNTEAFF
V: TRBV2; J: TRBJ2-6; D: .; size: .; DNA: TGTGCCAGCAGCCCCCGGTCTGGGGCCAACGTCCTGACTTTC; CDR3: CASSPRSGANVLTF
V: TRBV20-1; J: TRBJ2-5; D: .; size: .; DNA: TGCAGTGCTAGAAACCGGGAGCCGGGCGAGACCCAGTACTTC; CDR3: CSARNREPGETQYF
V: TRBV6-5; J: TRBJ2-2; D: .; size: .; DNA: TGTGCCAGCAGTTACTCGAACAGGGGGGGCACCGGGGAGCTGTTTTTT; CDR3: CASSYSNRGGTGELFF
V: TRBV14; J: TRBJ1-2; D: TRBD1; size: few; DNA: TGTGCCAGCAGCCCAGACAGGGATGGATACTATGGCTACACCTTC; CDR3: CASSPDRDGYYGYTF
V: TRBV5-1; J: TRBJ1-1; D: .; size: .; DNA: TGCGCCAGCAGCTTGGGGCCGAGGGGCACTGAAGCTTTCTTT; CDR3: CASSLGPRGTEAFF
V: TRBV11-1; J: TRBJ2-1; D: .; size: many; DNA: TGTGCCAGCAGCCTCCGCGATGGGGGAACTCGATACAATGAGCAGTTCTTC; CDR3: CASSLRDGGTRYNEQFF
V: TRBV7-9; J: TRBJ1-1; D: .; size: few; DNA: TGTGCCAGCGGACGGATGAACACTGAAGCTTTCTTT; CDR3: CASGRMNTEAFF
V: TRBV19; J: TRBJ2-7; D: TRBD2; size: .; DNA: TGTGCCAGTAGTGTGACTAGCGGACATACCTACGAGCAGTACTTC; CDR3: CASSVTSGHTYEQYF
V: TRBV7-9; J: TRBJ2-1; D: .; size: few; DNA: TGTGCCAGCAGCCCAAGCGTGGCTGCCAATGAGCAGTTCTTC; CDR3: CASSPSVAANEQFF
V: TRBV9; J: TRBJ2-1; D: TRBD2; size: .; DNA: TGTGCCAGCAGCGTAGAAAGGACTAGCACCGCCTACAATGAGCAGTTCTTC; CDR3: CASSVERTSTAYNEQFF
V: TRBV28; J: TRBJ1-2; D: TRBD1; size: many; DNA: TGTGCCAGCAGTTTATCCCGGACAGGGTATGGCTACACCTTC; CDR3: CASSLSRTGYGYTF
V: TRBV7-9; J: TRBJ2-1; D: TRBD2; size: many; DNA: TGTGCCAGCAGCTCGACTAGCGGGAACCTTGGTGAGCAGTTCTTC; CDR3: CASSSTSGNLGEQFF
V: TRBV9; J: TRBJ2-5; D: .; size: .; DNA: TGTGCCAGCAGCGTCGCCGGGAATCGGGAGACCCAGTACTTC; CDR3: CASSVAGNRETQYF
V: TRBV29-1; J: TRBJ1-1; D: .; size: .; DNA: TGCAGCGTTGATACAGGATCTGAAGCTTTCTTT; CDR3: CSVDTGSEAFF
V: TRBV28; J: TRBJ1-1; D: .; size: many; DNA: TGTGCCAGCAGTTTAGGGGGTGGGTACACTGAAGCTTTCTTT; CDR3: CASSLGGGYTEAFF
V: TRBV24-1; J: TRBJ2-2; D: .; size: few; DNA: TGTGCCACCAGTGAACGGACAGCAGGGACCGGGGAGCTGTTTTTT; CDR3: CATSERTAGTGELFF
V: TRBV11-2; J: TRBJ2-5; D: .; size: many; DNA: TGTGCCAGCAGTCCAGCAGGCGGGCGGCAAGAGACCCAGTACTTC; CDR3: CASSPAGGRQETQYF
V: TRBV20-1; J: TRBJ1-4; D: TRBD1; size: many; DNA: TGCAGTGCTAGACTACCGTTTCGACAGGGAGAATCAACTAATGAAAAACTGTTTTTT; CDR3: CSARLPFRQGESTNEKLFF
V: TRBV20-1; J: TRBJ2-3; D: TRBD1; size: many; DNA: TGCAGTGCTAGAGAGCCCCTGACAGGGGATACGCAGTATTTT; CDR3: CSAREPLTGDTQYF
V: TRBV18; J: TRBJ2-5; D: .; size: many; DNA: TGTGCCAGCTCACCACAGAGGGTTAGGGAGACCCAGTACTTC; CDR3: CASSPQRVRETQYF
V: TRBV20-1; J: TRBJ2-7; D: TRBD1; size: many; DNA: TGCAGTGCTACTCGACCGGGACAGGGATTAAACGAGCAGTACTTC; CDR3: CSATRPGQGLNEQYF
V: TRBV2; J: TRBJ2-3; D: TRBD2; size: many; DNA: TGTGCCAGCCCCGAACGGGGTAGCGGGAGGCGAGATACGCAGTATTTT; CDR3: CASPERGSGRRDTQYF
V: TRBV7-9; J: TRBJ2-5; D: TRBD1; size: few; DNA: TGTGCCAGCAGCGAAGGGACAGGGTGGGAAGAGACCCAGTACTTC; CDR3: CASSEGTGWEETQYF
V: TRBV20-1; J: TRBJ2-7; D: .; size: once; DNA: TGCAGTGCTTCGAGGGGACTCGGAACCTACGAGCAGTACTTC; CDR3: CSASRGLGTYEQYF
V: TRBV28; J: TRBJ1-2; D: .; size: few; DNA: TGTGCCAGCAGGAGCGGGGGCCTTTACTATGGCTACACCTTC; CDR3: CASRSGGLYYGYTF
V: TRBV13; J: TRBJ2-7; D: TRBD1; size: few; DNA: TGTGCCAGCAGCTCCCATAAGGGACAGGGGACTGCCTACGAGCAGTACTTC; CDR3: CASSSHKGQGTAYEQYF
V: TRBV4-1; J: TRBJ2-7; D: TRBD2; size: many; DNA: TGCGCCAGCAGCCAAGGGCTAGCGGCCAGCGGGTCCTACGAGCAGTACTTC; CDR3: CASSQGLAASGSYEQYF
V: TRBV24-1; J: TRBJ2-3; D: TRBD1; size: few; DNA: TGTGCCACCAGTGATGACAGGGCGCCAGATACGCAGTATTTT; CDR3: CATSDDRAPDTQYF
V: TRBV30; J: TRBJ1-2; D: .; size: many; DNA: TGTGCCTGGACCCCCCACGGGTACGGCTATGGCTACACCTTC; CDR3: CAWTPHGYGYGYTF